The clone carrying this T cell receptor beta chain was seen just once. These data originate in a study of control samples from healthy donors and cancer patients. Produced via immunoSEQ multiplex PCR; TCRdb's table is partial and in-frame only. The sample lists tens of thousands of clones, more than 80% occurring once. Trimming pared 7 bases from V and 4 bases from J, leaving 14 bases between. This CDR3 spans 14 amino acids. Germline V CDR1 and CDR2: WNHNN, SYGVQD (reference sequence). Specimen: PBMCs. This clonotype was sampled from a man aged 60 to 69 with head and neck cancer. V is TRBV10-1 and J is TRBJ2-1; D possibly corresponds to TRBD2 (6 bases). CDR3 amino acids: CASTRGGLYNEQFF. In DNA, the CDR3 is TGCGCCAGCACCCGTGGGGGGTTGTACAATGAGCAGTTCTTC.